The TCR beta chain under discussion was sequenced for a study of T cells after somatic rescue of genetic block. Germline V gives CDR1 SQVTM, CDR2 ANQGSEA. V was pared by 3 bases and J by 8 bases, with 19 bases between. The CDR3 is 14 amino acids. Some clones are missing from TCRdb's copy, which holds only in-frame ones; the method was immunoSEQ multiplex PCR. The data hold about 120,000 clones, with just over 90% observed a single time. The TCR comes from a woman younger than 30. Source material: peripheral blood mononuclear cells (PBMCs). The rearrangement links TRBV29-1 to TRBJ1-2, with D perhaps matching TRBD1 (6 bases). The chain's CDR3 is CSVERGAGDGGYTF. CDR3 coding DNA: TGCAGCGTTGAGCGGGGGGCAGGGGATGGCGGCTACACCTTC.